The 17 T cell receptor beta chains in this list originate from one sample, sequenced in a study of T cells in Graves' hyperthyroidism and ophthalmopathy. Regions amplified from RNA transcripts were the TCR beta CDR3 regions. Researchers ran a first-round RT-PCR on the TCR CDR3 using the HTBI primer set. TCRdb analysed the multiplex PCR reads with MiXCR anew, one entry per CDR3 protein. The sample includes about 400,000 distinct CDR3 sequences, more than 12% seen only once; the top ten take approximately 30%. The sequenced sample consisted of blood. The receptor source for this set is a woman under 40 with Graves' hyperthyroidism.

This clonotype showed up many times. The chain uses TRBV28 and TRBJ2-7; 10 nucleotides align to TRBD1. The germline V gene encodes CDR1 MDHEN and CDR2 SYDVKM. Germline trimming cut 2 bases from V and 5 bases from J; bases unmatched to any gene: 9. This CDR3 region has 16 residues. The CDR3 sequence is CASSLLGTGVRNEQYF. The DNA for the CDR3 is TGTGCCAGCAGTTTACTCGGGACAGGGGTGAGGAACGAGCAGTACTTC.

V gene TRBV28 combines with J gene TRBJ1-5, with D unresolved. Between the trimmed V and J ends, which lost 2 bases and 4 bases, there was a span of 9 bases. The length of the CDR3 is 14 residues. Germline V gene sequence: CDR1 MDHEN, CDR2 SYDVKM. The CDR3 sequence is CASSLPKGNQPQHF. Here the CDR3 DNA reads TGTGCCAGCAGTTTACCCAAAGGGAATCAGCCCCAGCATTTT.

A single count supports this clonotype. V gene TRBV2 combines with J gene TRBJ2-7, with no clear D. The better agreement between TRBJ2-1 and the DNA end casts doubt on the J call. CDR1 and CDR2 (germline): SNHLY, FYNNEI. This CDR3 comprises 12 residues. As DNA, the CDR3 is TGTGCCAGCAAAAGGTCAGCCTACGAGCAGTTCTTC. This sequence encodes CASKRSAYEQFF.

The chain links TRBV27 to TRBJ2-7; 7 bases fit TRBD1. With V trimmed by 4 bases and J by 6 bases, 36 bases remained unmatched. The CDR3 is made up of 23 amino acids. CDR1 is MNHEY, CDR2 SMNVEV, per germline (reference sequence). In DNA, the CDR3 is TGTGCCAGCAGTTCCGTATCCCCCTTCGTGGGGCGGCCGACACGACAGGGTATTAGCGAGCAGTACTTC. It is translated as CASSSVSPFVGRPTRQGISEQYF.

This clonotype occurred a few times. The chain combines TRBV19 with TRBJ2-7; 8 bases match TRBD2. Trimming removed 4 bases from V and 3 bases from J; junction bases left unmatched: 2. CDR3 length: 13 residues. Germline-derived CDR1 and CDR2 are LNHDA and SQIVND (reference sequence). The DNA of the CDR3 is TGTGCCAGTAGTAAGCGGGAGTTCTACGAGCAGTACTTC. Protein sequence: CASSKREFYEQYF.

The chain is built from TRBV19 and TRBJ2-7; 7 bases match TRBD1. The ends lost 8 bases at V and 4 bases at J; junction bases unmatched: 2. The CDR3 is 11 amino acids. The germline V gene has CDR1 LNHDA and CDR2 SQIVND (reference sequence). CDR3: CASEDRYEQYF. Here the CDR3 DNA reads TGTGCCAGTGAGGACAGGTACGAGCAGTACTTC.

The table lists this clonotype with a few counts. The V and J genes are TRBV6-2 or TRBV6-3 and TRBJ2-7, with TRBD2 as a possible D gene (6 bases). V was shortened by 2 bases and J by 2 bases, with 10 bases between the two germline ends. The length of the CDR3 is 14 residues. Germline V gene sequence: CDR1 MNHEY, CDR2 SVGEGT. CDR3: CASSYGTATYEQYF. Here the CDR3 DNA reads TGTGCCAGCAGTTACGGGACTGCAACCTACGAGCAGTACTTC.

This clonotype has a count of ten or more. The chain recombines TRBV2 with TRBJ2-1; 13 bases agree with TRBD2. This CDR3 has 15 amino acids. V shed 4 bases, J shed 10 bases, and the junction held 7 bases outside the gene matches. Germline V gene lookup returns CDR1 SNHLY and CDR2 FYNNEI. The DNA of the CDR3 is TGTGCCAGCAGTGTAACTAGCGGGAGGGCCGAGGAGCAGTTCTTC. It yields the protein CASSVTSGRAEEQFF. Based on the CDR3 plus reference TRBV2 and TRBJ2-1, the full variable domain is EPEVTQTPSHQVTQMGQEVILRCVPISNHLYFYWYRQILGQKVEFLVSFYNNEISEKSEIFDDQFSVERPDGSNFTLKIRSTKLEDSAMYFCASSVTSGRAEEQFFGPGTRLTVL.

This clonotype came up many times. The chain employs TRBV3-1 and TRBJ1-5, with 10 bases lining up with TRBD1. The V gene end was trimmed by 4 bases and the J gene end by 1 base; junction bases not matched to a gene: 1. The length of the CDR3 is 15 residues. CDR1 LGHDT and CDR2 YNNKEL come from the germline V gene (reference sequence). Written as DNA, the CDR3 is TGTGCCAGCAGCCGGACAGGGGGGAGCAATCAGCCCCAGCATTTT. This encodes CASSRTGGSNQPQHF.

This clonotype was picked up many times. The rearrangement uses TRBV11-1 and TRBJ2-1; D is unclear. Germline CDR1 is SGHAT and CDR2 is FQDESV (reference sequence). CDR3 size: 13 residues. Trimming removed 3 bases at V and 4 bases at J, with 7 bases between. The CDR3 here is CASSLPKYNEQFF. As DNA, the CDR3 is TGTGCCAGCAGCTTGCCAAAATACAATGAGCAGTTCTTC.

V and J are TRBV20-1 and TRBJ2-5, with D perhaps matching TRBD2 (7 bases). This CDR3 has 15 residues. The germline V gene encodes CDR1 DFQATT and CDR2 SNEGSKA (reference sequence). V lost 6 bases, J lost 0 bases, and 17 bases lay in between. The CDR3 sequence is CSASAGAINQETQYF. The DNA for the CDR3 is TGCAGTGCCAGTGCGGGGGCCATCAACCAAGAGACCCAGTACTTC.

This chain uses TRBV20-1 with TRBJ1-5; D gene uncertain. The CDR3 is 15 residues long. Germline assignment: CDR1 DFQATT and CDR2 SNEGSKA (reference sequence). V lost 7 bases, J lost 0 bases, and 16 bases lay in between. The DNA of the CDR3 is TGCAGTGTCCGTCCTGGGGAATATAGCAATCAGCCCCAGCATTTT. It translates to CSVRPGEYSNQPQHF.

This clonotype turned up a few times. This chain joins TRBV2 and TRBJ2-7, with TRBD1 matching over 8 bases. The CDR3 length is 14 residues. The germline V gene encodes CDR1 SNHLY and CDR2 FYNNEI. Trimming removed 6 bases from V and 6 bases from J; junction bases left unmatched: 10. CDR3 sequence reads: CASSVGQGWSEQYF. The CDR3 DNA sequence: TGTGCCAGCAGCGTCGGACAGGGATGGTCCGAGCAGTACTTC.

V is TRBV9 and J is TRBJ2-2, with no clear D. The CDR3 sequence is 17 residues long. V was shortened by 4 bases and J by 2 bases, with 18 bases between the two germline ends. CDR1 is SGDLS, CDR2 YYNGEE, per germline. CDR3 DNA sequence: TGTGCCAGCAGCCACTCGGCGGAATGGGTAAACACCGGGGAGCTGTTTTTT. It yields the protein CASSHSAEWVNTGELFF.

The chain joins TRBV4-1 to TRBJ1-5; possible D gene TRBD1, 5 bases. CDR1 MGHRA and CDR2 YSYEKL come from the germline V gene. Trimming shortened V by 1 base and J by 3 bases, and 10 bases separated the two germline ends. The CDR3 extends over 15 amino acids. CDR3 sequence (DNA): TGCGCCAGCAGCCAAGTGGGGGTGGACAATCAGCCCCAGCATTTT. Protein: CASSQVGVDNQPQHF.

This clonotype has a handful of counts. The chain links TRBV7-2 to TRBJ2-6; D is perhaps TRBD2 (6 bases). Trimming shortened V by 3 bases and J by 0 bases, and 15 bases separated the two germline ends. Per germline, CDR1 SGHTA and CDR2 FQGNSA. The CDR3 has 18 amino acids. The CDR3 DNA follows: TGTGCCAGCAGCTTGCGGGACGGAGTATTCTCTGGGGCCAACGTCCTGACTTTC. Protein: CASSLRDGVFSGANVLTF.

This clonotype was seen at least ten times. The DNA for the CDR3 is TGTGCCAGCTCACCACCGGCGGAGGGGAAGCACGAGCAGTACTTC. This codes for CASSPPAEGKHEQYF. The chain couples TRBV18 to TRBJ2-7; D is possibly TRBD2 (6 bases). The CDR3 totals 15 residues. V was clipped by 0 bases and J by 5 bases, with 14 bases between them. The germline gives CDR1 KGHSH, CDR2 LQKENI.